This T cell receptor beta chain was profiled in a study of blood T cell repertoires in COVID-19. The cohort comprised adults aged 18 to 89 years residing in 20 to 30 US areas. Recovered status in Cohort 3 required two negative PCRs, clearance, or symptom resolution. Germline V lookup: CDR1 LNHDA, CDR2 SQIVND (reference sequence). The CDR3 contains 15 residues. Trimming shortened V by 3 bases and J by 10 bases, and 19 bases separated the two germline ends. In the original analysis: How many nucleated cells were present was estimated from reference gene primer amplification. Only in-frame clones appear in the TCRdb table, and some are missing; sequencing was by immunoSEQ multiplex PCR. Clonal size and the V and J genes are those of that table, whereas D and trimming came from the DNA. The table lists roughly 200,000 clones, less than 85% of them singletons.

V and J are TRBV19 and TRBJ1-5; a weak D match, TRBD1 (5 bases). This clonotype was obtained from a man between 35 and 55 years old who had recovered from COVID-19. The sample consisted of PBMCs or T cells enriched from blood (not recorded which). CDR3 nucleotide sequence: TGTGCCAGTAGTATCCAGGGTCGGGTCAAGGGCCCCCAGCATTTT. It specifies CASSIQGRVKGPQHF.